One TCR beta chain is described in this entry. Its antigen is not identified. This entry comes from a study of CD4 T cells in relation to SARS-CoV-2 and coronaviruses. Study-wide context: Shared crossreactive spike epitopes were mapped to their HLA restriction. Study-level findings and limits: Around 60% of donors had memory CD4+ clonotypes crossrecognizing SARS-CoV-2 and common cold coronavirus spike.

TCRdb's copy holds only in-frame clones and misses some; the assay was immunoSEQ multiplex PCR. The sample has roughly 68,000 clones; over 90% are singletons. Unexposed donor CD4+ T cells date from about 2010-2019, before the COVID-19 pandemic. This CDR3 is 14 amino acids long. Between the trimmed V and J ends, which lost 2 bases and 5 bases, there was a span of 13 bases. From germline, CDR1 is SEHNR and CDR2 FQNEAQ (reference sequence). The sequenced material came from naive CD4+ T cells from PBMCs. Subset: naive CD4+ T cells isolated by negative enrichment. This receptor was obtained from a human donor in good health. The chain employs TRBV7-9 and TRBJ2-7, with a possible D match to TRBD1 (7 bases). The CDR3 DNA sequence: TGTGCCAGCAGCTTAAGCCAGGGGGGCCACGAGCAGTACTTC. Amino acids: CASSLSQGGHEQYF.